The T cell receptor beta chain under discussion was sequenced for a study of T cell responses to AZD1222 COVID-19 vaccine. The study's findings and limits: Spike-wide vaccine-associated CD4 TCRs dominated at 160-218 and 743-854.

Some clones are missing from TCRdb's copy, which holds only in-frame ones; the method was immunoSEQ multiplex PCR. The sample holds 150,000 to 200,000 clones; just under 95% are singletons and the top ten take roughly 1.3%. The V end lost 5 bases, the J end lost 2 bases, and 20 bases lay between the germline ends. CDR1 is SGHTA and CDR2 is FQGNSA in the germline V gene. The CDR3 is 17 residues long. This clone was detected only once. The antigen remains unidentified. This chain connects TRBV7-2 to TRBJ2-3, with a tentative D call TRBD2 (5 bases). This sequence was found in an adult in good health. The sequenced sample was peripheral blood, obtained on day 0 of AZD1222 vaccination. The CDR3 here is CASSLRPTGTLTDTQYF. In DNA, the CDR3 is TGTGCCAGCAGCCTAAGGCCTACGGGAACTCTCACAGATACGCAGTATTTT.